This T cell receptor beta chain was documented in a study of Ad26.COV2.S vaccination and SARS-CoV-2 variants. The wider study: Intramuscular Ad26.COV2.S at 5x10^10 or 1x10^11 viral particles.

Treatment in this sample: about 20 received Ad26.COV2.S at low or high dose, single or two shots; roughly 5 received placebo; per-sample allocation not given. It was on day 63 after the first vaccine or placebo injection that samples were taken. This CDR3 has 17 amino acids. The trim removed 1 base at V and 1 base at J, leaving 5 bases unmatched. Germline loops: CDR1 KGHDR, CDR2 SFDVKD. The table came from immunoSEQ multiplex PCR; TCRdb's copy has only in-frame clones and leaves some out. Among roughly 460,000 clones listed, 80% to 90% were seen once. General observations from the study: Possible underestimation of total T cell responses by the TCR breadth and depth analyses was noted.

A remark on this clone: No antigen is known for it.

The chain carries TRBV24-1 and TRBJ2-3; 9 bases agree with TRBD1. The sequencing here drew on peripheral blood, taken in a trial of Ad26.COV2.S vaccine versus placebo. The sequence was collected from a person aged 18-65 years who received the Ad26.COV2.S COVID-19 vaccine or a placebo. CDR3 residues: CATSDFGTGWGTDTQYF. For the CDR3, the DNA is TGTGCCACCAGTGATTTTGGGACAGGGTGGGGCACAGATACGCAGTATTTT.